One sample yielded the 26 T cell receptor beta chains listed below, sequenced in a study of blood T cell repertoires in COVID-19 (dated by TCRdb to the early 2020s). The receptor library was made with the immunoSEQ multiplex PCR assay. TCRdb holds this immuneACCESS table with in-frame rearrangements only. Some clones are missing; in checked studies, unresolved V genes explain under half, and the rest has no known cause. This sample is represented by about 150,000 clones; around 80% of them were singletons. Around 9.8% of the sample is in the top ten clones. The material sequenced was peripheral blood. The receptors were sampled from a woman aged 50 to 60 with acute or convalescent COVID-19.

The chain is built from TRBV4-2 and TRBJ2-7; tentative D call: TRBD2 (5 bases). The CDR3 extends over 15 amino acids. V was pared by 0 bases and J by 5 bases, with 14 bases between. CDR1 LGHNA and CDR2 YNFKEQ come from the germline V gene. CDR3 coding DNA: TGTGCCAGCAGCCAAGATCCCCAGAGGGTGAACGAGCAGTACTTC. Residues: CASSQDPQRVNEQYF.

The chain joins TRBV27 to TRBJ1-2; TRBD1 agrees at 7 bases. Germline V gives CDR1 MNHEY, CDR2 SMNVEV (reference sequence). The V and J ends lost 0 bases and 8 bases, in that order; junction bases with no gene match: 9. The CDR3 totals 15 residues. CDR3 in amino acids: CASSLSPGQKGGYTF. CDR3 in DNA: TGTGCCAGCAGTTTATCGCCGGGACAGAAGGGGGGCTACACCTTC.

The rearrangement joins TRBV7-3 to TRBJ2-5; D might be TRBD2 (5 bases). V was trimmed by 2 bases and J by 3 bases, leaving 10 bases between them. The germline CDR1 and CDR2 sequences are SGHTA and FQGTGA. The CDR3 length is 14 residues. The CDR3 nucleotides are TGTGCCAGCAGCTTAGGGCCGGGGAAAGAGACCCAGTACTTC. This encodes CASSLGPGKETQYF.

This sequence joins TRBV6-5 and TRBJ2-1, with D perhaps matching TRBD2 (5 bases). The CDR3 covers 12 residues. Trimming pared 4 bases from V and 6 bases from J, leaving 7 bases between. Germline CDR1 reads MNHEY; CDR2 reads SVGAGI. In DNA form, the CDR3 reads TGTGCCAGCAGTTCCCGGGGCAATGAGCAGTTCTTC. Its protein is CASSSRGNEQFF.

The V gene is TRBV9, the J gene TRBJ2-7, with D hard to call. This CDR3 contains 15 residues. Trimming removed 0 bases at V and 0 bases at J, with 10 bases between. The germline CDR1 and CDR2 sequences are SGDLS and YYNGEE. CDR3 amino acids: CASSVDSASSYEQYF. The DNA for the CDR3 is TGTGCCAGCAGCGTAGACAGTGCGAGCTCCTACGAGCAGTACTTC.

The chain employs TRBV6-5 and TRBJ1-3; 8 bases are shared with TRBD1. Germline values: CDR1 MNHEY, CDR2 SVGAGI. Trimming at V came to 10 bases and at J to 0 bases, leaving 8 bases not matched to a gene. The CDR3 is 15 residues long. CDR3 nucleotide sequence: TGTGCCATCAAGACAGGGGCCATCTCTGGAAACACCATATATTTT. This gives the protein CAIKTGAISGNTIYF.

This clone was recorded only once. The CDR3 sequence: CASRRLAGETGELFF. The CDR3 DNA is TGTGCCAGCAGGCGACTAGCGGGGGAAACCGGGGAGCTGTTTTTT. This chain connects TRBV2 to TRBJ2-2; 12 bases fit TRBD2. This CDR3 has 15 residues. Germline trimming cut 6 bases from V and 5 bases from J; bases unmatched to any gene: 4. The V gene's germline CDR1 is SNHLY and CDR2 FYNNEI. Full variable domain (remainder filled in from reference TRBV2 and TRBJ2-2): EPEVTQTPSHQVTQMGQEVILRCVPISNHLYFYWYRQILGQKVEFLVSFYNNEISEKSEIFDDQFSVERPDGSNFTLKIRSTKLEDSAMYFCASRRLAGETGELFFGEGSRLTVL.

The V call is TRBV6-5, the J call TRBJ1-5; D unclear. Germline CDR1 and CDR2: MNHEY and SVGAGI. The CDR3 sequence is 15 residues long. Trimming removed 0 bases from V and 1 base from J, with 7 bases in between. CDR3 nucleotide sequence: TGTGCCAGCAGTTACTCCCTACGGAGCAATCAGCCCCAGCATTTT. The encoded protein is CASSYSLRSNQPQHF.

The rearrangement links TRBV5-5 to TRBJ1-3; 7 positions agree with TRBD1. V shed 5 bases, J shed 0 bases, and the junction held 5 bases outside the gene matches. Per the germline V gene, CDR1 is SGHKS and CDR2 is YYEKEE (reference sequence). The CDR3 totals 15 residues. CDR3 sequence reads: CASSHRGISGNTIYF. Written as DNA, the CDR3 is TGTGCCAGCAGTCACAGGGGAATCTCTGGAAACACCATATATTTT.

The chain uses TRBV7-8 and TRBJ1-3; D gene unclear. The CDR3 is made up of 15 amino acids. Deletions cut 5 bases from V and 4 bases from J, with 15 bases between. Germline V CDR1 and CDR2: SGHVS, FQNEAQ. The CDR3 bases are TGTGCCAGCAGCCCCGGAGCGGAGAAGGGAAACACCATATATTTT. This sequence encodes CASSPGAEKGNTIYF.

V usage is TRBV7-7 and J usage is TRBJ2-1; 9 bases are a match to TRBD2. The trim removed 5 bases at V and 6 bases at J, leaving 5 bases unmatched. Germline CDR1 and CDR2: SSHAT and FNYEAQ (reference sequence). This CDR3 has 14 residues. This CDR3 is CASSPGLASNEQFF. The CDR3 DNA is TGTGCCAGCAGCCCCGGACTAGCGTCCAATGAGCAGTTCTTC.

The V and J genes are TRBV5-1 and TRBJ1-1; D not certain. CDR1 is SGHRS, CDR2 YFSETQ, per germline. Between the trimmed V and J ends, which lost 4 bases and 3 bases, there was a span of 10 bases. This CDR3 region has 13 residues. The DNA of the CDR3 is TGCGCCAGCAGCGTGGACTTCTACACTGAAGCTTTCTTT. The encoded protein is CASSVDFYTEAFF.

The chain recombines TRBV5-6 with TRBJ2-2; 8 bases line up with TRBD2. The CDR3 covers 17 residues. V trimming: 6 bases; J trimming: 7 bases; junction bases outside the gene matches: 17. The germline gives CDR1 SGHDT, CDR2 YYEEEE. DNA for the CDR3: TGTGCCAGCACCTCAATCTTGGCAGCGGGAGTCGACGGGGAGCTGTTTTTT. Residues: CASTSILAAGVDGELFF.

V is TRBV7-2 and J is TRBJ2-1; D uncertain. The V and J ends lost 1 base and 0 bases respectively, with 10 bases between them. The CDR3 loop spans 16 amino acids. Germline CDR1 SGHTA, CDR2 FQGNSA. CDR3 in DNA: TGTGCCAGCAGCTTAGGTGCGGCTCCCTCCTACAATGAGCAGTTCTTC. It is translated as CASSLGAAPSYNEQFF. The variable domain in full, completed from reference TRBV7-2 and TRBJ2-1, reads GAGVSQSPSNKVTEKGKDVELRCDPISGHTALYWYRQSLGQGLEFLIYFQGNSAPDKSGLPSDRFSAERTGGSVSTLTIQRTQQEDSAVYLCASSLGAAPSYNEQFFGPGTRLTVL.

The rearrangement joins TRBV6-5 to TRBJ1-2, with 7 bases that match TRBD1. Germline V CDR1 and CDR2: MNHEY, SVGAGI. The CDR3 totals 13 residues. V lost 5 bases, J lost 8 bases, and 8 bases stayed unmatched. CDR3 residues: CASSPSTGIGYTF. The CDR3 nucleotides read TGTGCCAGCAGTCCCTCGACAGGGATCGGCTACACCTTC.

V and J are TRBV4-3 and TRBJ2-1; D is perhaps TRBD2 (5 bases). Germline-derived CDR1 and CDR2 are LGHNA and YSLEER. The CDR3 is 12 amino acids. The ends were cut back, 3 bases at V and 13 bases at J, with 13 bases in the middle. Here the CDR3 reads CASSQGSTRQFF. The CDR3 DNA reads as TGCGCCAGCAGCCAGGGTTCAACTAGACAGTTCTTC.

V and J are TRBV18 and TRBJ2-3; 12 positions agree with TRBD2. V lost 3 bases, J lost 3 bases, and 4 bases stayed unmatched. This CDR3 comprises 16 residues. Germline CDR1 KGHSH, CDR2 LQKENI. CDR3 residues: CASSPPSGRVTDTQYF. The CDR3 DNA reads TGTGCCAGCTCACCGCCTAGCGGGAGGGTAACAGATACGCAGTATTTT.

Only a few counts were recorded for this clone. Here the CDR3 DNA reads TGTGCCAGCAGCCGCGAATATAGCTACAATGAGCAGTTCTTC. This sequence encodes CASSREYSYNEQFF. The chain employs TRBV14 and TRBJ2-1; D is unclear. Germline CDR1 is SGHDN and CDR2 is FVKESK. This CDR3 has 14 residues. The ends were cut back, 4 bases at V and 3 bases at J, with 10 bases in the middle.

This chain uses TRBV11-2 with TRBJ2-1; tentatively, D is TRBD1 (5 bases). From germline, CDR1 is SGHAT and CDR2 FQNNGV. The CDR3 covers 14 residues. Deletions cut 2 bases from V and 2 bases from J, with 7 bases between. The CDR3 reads CASSLQGTYNEQFF. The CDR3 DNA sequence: TGTGCCAGCAGCTTACAGGGTACCTACAATGAGCAGTTCTTC.

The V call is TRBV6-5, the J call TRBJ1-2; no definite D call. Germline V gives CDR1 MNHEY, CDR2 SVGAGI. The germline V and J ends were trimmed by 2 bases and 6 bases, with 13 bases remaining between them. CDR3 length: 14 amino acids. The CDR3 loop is CASSYRPIGDGYTF. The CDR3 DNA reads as TGTGCCAGCAGTTACAGGCCTATTGGAGATGGCTACACCTTC.

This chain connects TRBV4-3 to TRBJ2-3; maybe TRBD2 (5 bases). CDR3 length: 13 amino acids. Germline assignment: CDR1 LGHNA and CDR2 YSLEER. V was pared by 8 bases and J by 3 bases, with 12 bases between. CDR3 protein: CASGWRGTDTQYF. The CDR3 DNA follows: TGCGCCAGCGGTTGGCGAGGGACAGATACGCAGTATTTT.

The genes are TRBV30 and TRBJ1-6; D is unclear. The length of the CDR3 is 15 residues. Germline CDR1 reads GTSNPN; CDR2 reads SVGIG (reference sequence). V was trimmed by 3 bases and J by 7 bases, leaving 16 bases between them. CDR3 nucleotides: TGTGCCTGGAGCGCCTTGGACTTTTCAAATTCACCCCTCCACTTT. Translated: CAWSALDFSNSPLHF.

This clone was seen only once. This chain's CDR3 is CASSLAAGAGAYEQYF. CDR3 coding DNA: TGCGCCAGCAGCTTGGCGGCGGGAGCAGGCGCCTACGAGCAGTACTTC. The rearrangement uses TRBV5-1 and TRBJ2-7; 7 bases agree with TRBD2. The trim removed 0 bases at V and 2 bases at J, leaving 8 bases unmatched. The V gene's germline CDR1 is SGHRS and CDR2 YFSETQ. The CDR3 has 16 residues.

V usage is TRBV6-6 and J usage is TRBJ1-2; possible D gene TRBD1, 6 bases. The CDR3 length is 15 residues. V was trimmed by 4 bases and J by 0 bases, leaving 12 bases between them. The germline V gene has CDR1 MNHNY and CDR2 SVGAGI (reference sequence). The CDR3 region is CASSSIQGTNYGYTF. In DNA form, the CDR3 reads TGTGCCAGCAGTTCGATACAGGGAACTAACTATGGCTACACCTTC.

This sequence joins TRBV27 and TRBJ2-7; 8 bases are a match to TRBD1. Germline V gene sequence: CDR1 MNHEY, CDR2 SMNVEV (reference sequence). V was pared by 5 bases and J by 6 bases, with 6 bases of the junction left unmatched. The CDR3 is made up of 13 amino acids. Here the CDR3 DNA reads TGTGCCAGCAGTAGTTGGGACAGGAGCGAGCAGTACTTC. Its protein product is CASSSWDRSEQYF.

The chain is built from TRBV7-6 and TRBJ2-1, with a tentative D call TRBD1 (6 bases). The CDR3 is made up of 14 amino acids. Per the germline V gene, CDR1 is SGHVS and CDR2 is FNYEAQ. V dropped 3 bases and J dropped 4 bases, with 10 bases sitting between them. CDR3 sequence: CASSLGTPYNEQFF. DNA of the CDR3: TGTGCCAGCAGCTTGGGGACACCTTACAATGAGCAGTTCTTC. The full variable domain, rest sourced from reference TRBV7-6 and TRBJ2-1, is GAGVSQSPRYKVTKRGQDVALRCDPISGHVSLYWYRQALGQGPEFLTYFNYEAQQDKSGLPNDRFSAERPEGSISTLTIQRTEQRDSAMYRCASSLGTPYNEQFFGPGTRLTVL.